This T cell receptor (beta chain) was sequenced in a study of cytomegalovirus exposure and HLA in healthy donors. General study results and limits: Specificity for CMV antigens was confirmed in vitro for a few of the CMV-associated chains. A previous analysis found most TCR beta V segments productive roughly 87% or roughly 30% of the time.

About this clone: Its antigen is undetermined.

The study ran its PCR with 60 Vbeta and 13 Jbeta primers. Some clones are missing from TCRdb's copy, which holds only in-frame ones; the method was immunoSEQ multiplex PCR. The sample records approximately 76,000 clones, roughly 60% being singletons. Trimming cost V 6 bases and J 9 bases; bases outside gene matches: 12. Germline V lookup: CDR1 LNHDA, CDR2 SQIVND (reference sequence). This CDR3 contains 15 residues. The gene calls are TRBV19 and TRBJ2-1; 9 bases fit TRBD2. Specimen: PBMCs. The sequence was collected from a man aged 25-45 years in good health and CMV-seropositive. The CDR3 loop is CASRTRLAEGGEQFF. The CDR3 DNA sequence: TGTGCCAGTAGAACACGACTAGCGGAGGGAGGTGAGCAGTTCTTC.